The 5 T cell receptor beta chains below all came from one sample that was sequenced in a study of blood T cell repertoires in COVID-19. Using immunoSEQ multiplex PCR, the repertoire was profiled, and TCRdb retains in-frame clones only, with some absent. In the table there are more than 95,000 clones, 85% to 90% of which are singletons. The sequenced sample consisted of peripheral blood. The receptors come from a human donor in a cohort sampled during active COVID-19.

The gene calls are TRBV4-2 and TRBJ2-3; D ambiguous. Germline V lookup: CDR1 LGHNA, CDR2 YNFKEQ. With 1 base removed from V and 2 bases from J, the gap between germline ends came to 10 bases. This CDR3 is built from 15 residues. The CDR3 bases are TGTGCCAGCAGCCAAGGACTCCCCACCACAGATACGCAGTATTTT. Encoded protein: CASSQGLPTTDTQYF.

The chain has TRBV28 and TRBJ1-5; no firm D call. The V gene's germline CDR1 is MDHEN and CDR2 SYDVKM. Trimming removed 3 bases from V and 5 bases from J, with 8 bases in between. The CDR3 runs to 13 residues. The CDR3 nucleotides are TGTGCCAGCAGTTTGAGAGGGTATCAGCCCCAGCATTTT. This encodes CASSLRGYQPQHF.

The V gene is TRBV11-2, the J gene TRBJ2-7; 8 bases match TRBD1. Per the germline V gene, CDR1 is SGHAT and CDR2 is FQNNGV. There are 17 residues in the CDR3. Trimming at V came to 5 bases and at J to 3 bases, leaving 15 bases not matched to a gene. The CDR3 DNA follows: TGTGCCAGCAGCCTACCGGGACAGGAAAAAGGATTCTACGAGCAGTACTTC. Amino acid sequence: CASSLPGQEKGFYEQYF.

This chain's CDR3 is CASSQESQVTNYGYTF. The CDR3 DNA reads as TGTGCCAGCAGCCAAGAAAGTCAGGTTACTAACTATGGCTACACCTTC. V usage is TRBV3-1 (or the pseudogene TRBV3-2) and J usage is TRBJ1-2; D unresolved. The CDR3 is 16 residues long. V was cut by 0 bases and J by 0 bases, with 11 bases left in between. Germline V gene lookup returns CDR1 LGHDT and CDR2 YNNKEL (reference sequence).

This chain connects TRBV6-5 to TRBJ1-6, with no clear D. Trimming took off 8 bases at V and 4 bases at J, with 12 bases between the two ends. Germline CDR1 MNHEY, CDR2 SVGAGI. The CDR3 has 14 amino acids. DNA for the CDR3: TGTGCCAGCTGGGCGAGAAGTTATAATTCACCCCTCCACTTT. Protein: CASWARSYNSPLHF.